This TCR beta chain is drawn from a study of early stage breast cancer tumors (dated by TCRdb to the late 2010s). Regarding the study in general: Of the roughly 17 invasive breast tumors, around twelve were found to be estrogen receptor-positive, progesterone receptor-positive and HER2-negative. About 65% of the 12 ER+/PR+/HER2- tumors were invasive ductal carcinomas, while the other four were invasive lobular carcinomas. A read coverage of roughly 10-fold per sample was achieved on average. Across all samples, 2,651,842 templates representing approximately 1,000,000 unique clonotypes were detected. Results and caveats for the whole study, not just this receptor: Because the cohort was small, analysis by tumor subtype was not possible. Greater similarity was observed between blood and normal breast repertoires than between blood and tumor repertoires, and tumor was distinguished from normal in about 90% of the 16 patients when each tissue was compared with blood. Bulk genomic DNA sequencing of unsorted cells missed chain pairing and functional markers such as CD4, CD8 and FOXP3. Enriched TCRB sequences shared across patients were mostly commonly generated sequences, unlikely to play an important role in the tumor microenvironment. Approximately 2.5-fold higher T cell density and higher clonality were observed in tumors than in adjacent normal breast tissue.

In the case of this clone: Its antigen is unknown. No base-level quality is on record; no much larger clone is a single base apart.

About 19-50 mg of tumor tissue was diced and typically yielded more than 3 ug of DNA. The study profiled bulk TCR beta-chain repertoires in matched peripheral blood, tumor and adjacent normal breast tissue taken from more than 15 patients with early-stage breast cancer. After resection, tumor tissue identified by eye was cut out and put into prechilled RNAlater. A TissueLyser II was used to homogenize diced tumor tissue (about 17-55 mg) in RLTplus buffer containing beta-mercaptoethanol and antifoaming agent. The Qiagen AllPrep DNA/RNA Mini kit was used for genomic DNA extraction. Two independent genomic DNA replicates were amplified for each sample, with around 0.5 ug used for blood and around 1.5 ug for tumor or normal breast. Following the manufacturer's instructions, the ImmunoSeq Intro kit was used to carry out TCRB sequencing on genomic DNA. The multiplex PCR ran for roughly 29 cycles using proprietary primers and spike-in control sequences for absolute quantification. Single-end 150-bp reads were used to sequence an 87-bp fragment spanning the CDR3 plus the flanking V and J genes. Seven samples, each with two replicates, were multiplexed per lane of an Illumina MiSeq using version 3.0 chemistry. For the original study's pipeline: Raw data were processed with the vendor's proprietary pipeline, and both replicates were merged into a single result per sample. To define clonotypes, the study grouped productive rearrangements that shared the V-gene family, CDR3 amino acid sequence and J-gene segment. Clonality was computed as 1 minus the normalized Shannon entropy (Pielou evenness) of TCRB abundances. To estimate T cell density, the total number of templates was divided by the number of input cells, which was inferred from the amount of DNA input. Total repertoire diversity and clonality were estimated with Recon using default parameters. Clonotypes with over 0.1% abundance in tumor and at least 32-fold higher abundance in tumor than in normal breast were defined as tumor-enriched. The immuneACCESS repertoire file appears here via TCRdb, limited to in-frame rearrangements. These files lack a portion of the clones; in checked studies, under half of the deficit traces to unresolved V genes, and the cause of the others is not known. V and J calls and clone size are given by that table; D and trimming were obtained from the DNA. Recorded for this sample are around 31,000 clones; roughly 80% of them occurred a single time. 10% of the sample belongs to the ten largest clones.

There are 13 amino acids in the CDR3, from cysteine to phenylalanine inclusive. The read is trimmed to its CDR3 DNA, 39 bases read in frame from base 1. CDR1 GTSNPN and CDR2 SVGIG are derived from the germline V gene (reference sequence). A distance of 7 bases separates the germline ends of V and J, which lose 3 bases and 2 bases respectively. The sample comprised breast tumor tissue. The V and J genes are TRBV30 and TRBJ1-4; a confident D gene designation cannot be given. This TCR was recovered from a person aged 30-39 years with breast cancer. The CDR3 protein sequence reads: CAWRTTTNEKLFF. The DNA sequence reads TGTGCCTGGAGGACAACGACTAATGAAAAACTGTTTTTT.